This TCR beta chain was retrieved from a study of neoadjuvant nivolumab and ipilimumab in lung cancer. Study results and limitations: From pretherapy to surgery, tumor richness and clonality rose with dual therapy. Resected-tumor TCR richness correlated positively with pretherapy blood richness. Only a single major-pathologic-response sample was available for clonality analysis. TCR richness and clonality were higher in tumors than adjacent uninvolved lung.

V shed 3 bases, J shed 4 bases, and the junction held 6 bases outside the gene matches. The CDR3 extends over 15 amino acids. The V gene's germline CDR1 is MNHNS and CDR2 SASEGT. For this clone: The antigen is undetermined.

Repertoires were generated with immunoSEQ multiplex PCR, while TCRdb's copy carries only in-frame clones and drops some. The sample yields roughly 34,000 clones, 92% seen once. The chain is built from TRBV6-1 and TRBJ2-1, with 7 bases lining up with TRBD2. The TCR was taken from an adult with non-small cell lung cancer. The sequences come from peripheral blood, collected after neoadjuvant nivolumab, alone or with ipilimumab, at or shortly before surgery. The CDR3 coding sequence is TGTGCCAGCAGTGACTTGCGGGAGTGGTACAATGAGCAGTTCTTC. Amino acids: CASSDLREWYNEQFF.